One and the same sample provided the 12 T cell receptor beta chains below, sequenced in a study of CD8 T cells in Susac syndrome (dated by TCRdb to about 2019). The library relied on the immunoSEQ multiplex PCR assay. RNA was extracted using the RNeasy kit, and about 0.45 to 1 microgram was reverse transcribed with random hexamers. In TCRdb, the public reads were trimmed at Q25 with fastp and aligned with MiXCR, with productive beta chains retained. Each record represents a unique CDR3 protein, reported with the most common genes and DNA among its rows. The sample table holds around 180,000 distinct CDR3 sequences, of which 90% to 95% were seen once. 0.09% to 0.095% of the sample belongs to the ten largest clones. The source material was CD4+ T cells from PBMCs. All receptors come from a human donor with multiple sclerosis.

The rearrangement links TRBV19 to TRBJ1-1, with D hard to call. This CDR3 contains 14 residues. The V gene lost 3 bases and the J gene lost 6 bases, with 14 bases spanning the gap. Germline V gene sequence: CDR1 LNHDA, CDR2 SQIVND (reference sequence). The CDR3 region has the DNA TGTGCCAGTAGTATTGGCCAGCCCAGCTCTGAAGCTTTCTTT. This translates into CASSIGQPSSEAFF.

This chain joins TRBV10-3 and TRBJ2-2; no clear D. CDR3 length: 14 amino acids. V was shortened by 0 bases and J by 3 bases, with 5 bases between the two germline ends. CDR1 is ENHRY and CDR2 is SYGVKD in the germline V gene. The CDR3 region is CAISESRYTGELFF. DNA of the CDR3: TGTGCCATCAGTGAGTCCCGTTACACCGGGGAGCTGTTTTTT.

The chain links TRBV5-1 to TRBJ2-3, with D possibly TRBD2 on 5 matching bases. V was clipped by 4 bases and J by 4 bases, with 16 bases between them. The CDR3 runs 15 residues. Germline CDR1 SGHRS, CDR2 YFSETQ. CDR3 sequence (DNA): TGCGCCAGCAGCCTACTAGGATACCCGGCAGATACGCAGTATTTT. Its translation is CASSLLGYPADTQYF.

This chain links TRBV19 with TRBJ2-1; D is perhaps TRBD1 or TRBD2 (5 bases each). The V gene's germline CDR1 is LNHDA and CDR2 SQIVND (reference sequence). The germline V and J ends were trimmed by 6 bases and 8 bases, with 20 bases remaining between them. This CDR3 comprises 15 residues. The DNA for the CDR3 is TGTGCCAGTAGCAGGCGTGGGGGATCCTTCGATGAGCAGTTCTTC. Encoded protein: CASSRRGGSFDEQFF. The full variable domain, in which reference TRBV19 and TRBJ2-1 provide the parts outside the CDR3, is DGGITQSPKYLFRKEGQNVTLSCEQNLNHDAMYWYRQDPGQGLRLIYYSQIVNDFQKGDIAEGYSVSREKKESFPLTVTSAQKNPTAFYLCASSRRGGSFDEQFFGPGTRLTVL.

This sequence joins TRBV5-4 and TRBJ1-1; 10 nucleotides line up with TRBD1. The trim removed 0 bases at V and 1 base at J, leaving 3 bases unmatched. The germline CDR1 and CDR2 sequences are SGHNT and YYREEE (reference sequence). This CDR3 is 16 amino acids long. In nucleotides, the CDR3 is TGTGCCAGCAGCTTGGGACAGGGGGCGAGGAACACTGAAGCTTTCTTT. The encoded protein is CASSLGQGARNTEAFF.

V and J are TRBV5-4 and TRBJ2-3; 7 nucleotides line up with TRBD1. CDR1 is SGHNT and CDR2 is YYREEE in the germline V gene (reference sequence). The V and J ends lost 4 bases and 3 bases, in that order; junction bases with no gene match: 5. This CDR3 spans 14 amino acids. The CDR3 reads CASSAQTGTDTQYF. CDR3 nucleotide sequence: TGTGCCAGCAGCGCACAGACAGGGACAGATACGCAGTATTTT.

The V gene is TRBV28, the J gene TRBJ1-2; maybe TRBD1 (5 bases). Germline CDR1 is MDHEN and CDR2 is SYDVKM. V shed 1 base and J shed 7 bases, with 10 bases lying between them. The CDR3 contains 13 residues. The CDR3 spells CASSLSQGPGYTF. The CDR3 coding sequence is TGTGCCAGCAGTTTATCGCAGGGTCCTGGCTACACCTTC.

The chain couples TRBV24-1 to TRBJ1-2; D remains unclear. Germline CDR1 and CDR2: KGHDR and SFDVKD. This CDR3 comprises 14 residues. V was shortened by 4 bases and J by 4 bases, with 12 bases between the two germline ends. The CDR3 nucleotides are TGTGCCACCAGTGACAGCCGAGTGGGCTATGGCTACACCTTC. It specifies CATSDSRVGYGYTF.

The chain joins TRBV28 to TRBJ2-7, with a possible D match to TRBD1 (6 bases). The CDR3 sequence is 11 residues long. V dropped 5 bases and J dropped 4 bases, with 6 bases sitting between them. Germline values: CDR1 MDHEN, CDR2 SYDVKM. The CDR3: CASSGQYEQYF. In nucleotides, the CDR3 is TGTGCCAGCAGTGGACAGTACGAGCAGTACTTC.

This chain uses TRBV6-5 with TRBJ2-1; 10 bases agree with TRBD2. The CDR3 is 17 amino acids. The germline CDR1 and CDR2 sequences are MNHEY and SVGAGI. V lost 0 bases and J lost 9; bases outside the gene matches: 11. The CDR3 loop is CASSYSRSASGRGEQFF. In DNA, the CDR3 is TGTGCCAGCAGTTACTCGAGGAGCGCTAGCGGGAGAGGTGAGCAGTTCTTC.

This clonotype occurred a few times. The chain links TRBV4-3 to TRBJ2-7; 9 bases fit TRBD1. J gave up 4 bases and V 0 bases, and 4 bases lay outside the gene matches. The CDR3 runs to 15 residues. Germline assignment: CDR1 LGHNA and CDR2 YSLEER. CDR3 sequence: CASSQEGQGRYEQYF. The CDR3 bases are TGCGCCAGCAGCCAAGAGGGACAGGGAAGATACGAGCAGTACTTC.

V is TRBV5-1 and J is TRBJ2-3, with a possible D match to TRBD1 (6 bases). The V end was cut by 6 bases, the J end by 0 bases, with 14 bases between. The germline gives CDR1 SGHRS, CDR2 YFSETQ. The CDR3 runs 15 residues. In DNA form, the CDR3 reads TGCGCCAGCACCCCGGACAGTCCGAGCACAGATACGCAGTATTTT. This codes for CASTPDSPSTDTQYF.